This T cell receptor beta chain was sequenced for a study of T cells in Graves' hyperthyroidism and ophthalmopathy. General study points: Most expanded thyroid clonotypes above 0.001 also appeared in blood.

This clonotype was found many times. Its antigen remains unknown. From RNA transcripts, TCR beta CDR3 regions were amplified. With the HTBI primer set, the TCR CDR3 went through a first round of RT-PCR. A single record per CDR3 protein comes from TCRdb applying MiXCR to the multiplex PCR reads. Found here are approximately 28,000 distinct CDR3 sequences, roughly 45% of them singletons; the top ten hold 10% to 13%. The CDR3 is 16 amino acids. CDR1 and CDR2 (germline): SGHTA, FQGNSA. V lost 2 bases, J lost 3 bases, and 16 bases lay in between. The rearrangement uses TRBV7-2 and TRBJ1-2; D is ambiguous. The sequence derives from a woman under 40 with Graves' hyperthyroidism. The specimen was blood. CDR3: CASSLFRGIFYYGYTF. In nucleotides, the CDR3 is TGTGCCAGCAGCTTATTTCGGGGAATTTTCTACTATGGCTACACCTTC.